What follows are 12 T cell receptor beta chains derived from one specimen sequenced in a study of T cell repertoires in cytomegalovirus infection. Their antigen targets remain unknown. TCRdb used MiXCR to reprocess the reads, holding one entry per CDR3 protein. The sample has roughly 730,000 distinct CDR3 sequences; roughly a third are singletons. The specimen was cultured PBMCs, collected from culture after CMV antigen stimulation. Every receptor here comes from a human donor in good health (CMV status not recorded). Some clones in this sample may be carry-over from other donors' samples.

This clonotype came up a few times. This chain uses TRBV28 with TRBJ2-7, with D possibly being TRBD2 (6 bases). Trimming removed 3 bases from V and 5 bases from J, with 20 bases in between. This CDR3 contains 16 residues. The V gene's germline CDR1 is MDHEN and CDR2 SYDVKM. CDR3: CASSLAGLRDFDEQYF. CDR3 bases: TGTGCCAGCAGTTTGGCTGGATTAAGGGACTTCGACGAGCAGTACTTC.

The chain is built from TRBV19 and TRBJ2-3; tentative D call: TRBD1 (5 bases). Trimming stripped 4 bases from V and 0 bases from J, with 17 bases between. Germline V gene data show CDR1 as LNHDA and CDR2 as SQIVND (reference sequence). This CDR3 has 17 residues. This chain's CDR3 is CASSNPDSPLSTDTQYF. In nucleotides, the CDR3 is TGTGCCAGTAGTAATCCCGACAGTCCACTCAGCACAGATACGCAGTATTTT.

The V and J genes are TRBV5-4 and TRBJ2-1, with 8 nucleotides matching TRBD2. Unmatched junction bases numbered 11, after V lost 0 bases and J lost 6 bases. Germline-derived CDR1 and CDR2 are SGHNT and YYREEE (reference sequence). CDR3 length: 17 residues. CDR3 nucleotides: TGTGCCAGCAGCTTGGTCCTCTCAGCGGGAGTTGGCAATGAGCAGTTCTTC. Its translation: CASSLVLSAGVGNEQFF.

This clonotype has just a few counts. The rearrangement uses TRBV10-1 and TRBJ2-1; D perhaps matches TRBD2 (7 bases). Trimming removed 3 bases at V and 9 bases at J, with 33 bases between. The CDR3 totals 20 residues. Germline V gives CDR1 WNHNN, CDR2 SYGVQD (reference sequence). The CDR3 spells CASSDKSLASWAGAEGEQFF. The CDR3 region has the DNA TGCGCCAGCAGTGATAAAAGTTTAGCGTCGTGGGCGGGGGCAGAAGGTGAGCAGTTCTTC.

This sequence joins TRBV4-3 and TRBJ1-6, with 8 bases matching TRBD1. The V gene's germline CDR1 is LGHNA and CDR2 YSLEER. J was trimmed by 7 bases and V by 3 bases; bases with no gene match: 8. The CDR3 runs 16 residues. Here the CDR3 DNA reads TGCGCCAGCAGCCAGGACGGGACAGGACGGAATTCACCCCTCCACTTT. It specifies CASSQDGTGRNSPLHF.

This clonotype was detected ten times or more. The chain combines TRBV7-2 with TRBJ2-5; 8 bases match TRBD1. The germline V gene encodes CDR1 SGHTA and CDR2 FQGNSA. This CDR3 spans 15 amino acids. Unmatched junction bases numbered 8, after V lost 3 bases and J lost 5 bases. The CDR3 bases are TGTGCCAGCAGCTTCCGGACAGGGAGGTGGGAGACCCAGTACTTC. Its protein is CASSFRTGRWETQYF.

This clonotype was seen repeatedly, ten times or more. DNA of the CDR3: TGTGCCAGCAACCCTTCCTTACTAGGGGCAGAGACCCAGTACTTC. Protein product: CASNPSLLGAETQYF. The V call is TRBV7-2, the J call TRBJ2-5; D is tentatively TRBD1 or TRBD2 (5 bases each). The CDR3 is made up of 15 amino acids. The V gene lost 7 bases and the J gene lost 4 bases, with 19 bases spanning the gap. Germline values: CDR1 SGHTA, CDR2 FQGNSA.

This clonotype occurred a few times. The CDR3 coding sequence is TGTGCCAGCAGTTTGACCCTCACTAGCGGGAGCCACGAGCAGTACTTC. Translated: CASSLTLTSGSHEQYF. V is TRBV27 and J is TRBJ2-7, with 11 bases fitting TRBD2. The ends lost 3 bases at V and 5 bases at J; junction bases unmatched: 9. The germline V gene encodes CDR1 MNHEY and CDR2 SMNVEV (reference sequence). The length of the CDR3 is 16 residues.

This chain uses TRBV12-3 or TRBV12-4 with TRBJ1-3; D not certain. Trimming removed 3 bases at V and 2 bases at J, with 14 bases between. There are 16 residues in the CDR3. The CDR3 bases are TGTGCCAGCAGTTTTTTTTTCGGGGAAACTGGAAACACCATATATTTT. Protein product: CASSFFFGETGNTIYF.

Ten or more counts support this clonotype. V is TRBV7-6 and J is TRBJ2-3; 8 bases agree with TRBD2. Looked up from germline, CDR1 is SGHVS and CDR2 is FNYEAQ. The CDR3 contains 16 residues. Germline trimming cut 1 base from V and 5 bases from J; bases unmatched to any gene: 8. CDR3 residues: CASSLVPRGALDTQYF. The CDR3, as DNA: TGTGCCAGCAGCTTAGTCCCGCGGGGGGCCTTAGATACGCAGTATTTT.

This clonotype was picked up many times. CDR3 amino acids: CASSLARRGAFF. CDR3 nucleotides: TGTGCCAGCAGCTTAGCTAGAAGGGGAGCTTTCTTT. This sequence joins TRBV7-2 and TRBJ1-1, with TRBD1 as a possible D gene (5 bases). Germline values: CDR1 SGHTA, CDR2 FQGNSA. The CDR3 spans 12 residues. V lost 0 bases and J lost 10, with 9 bases in between.

The rearrangement uses TRBV5-4 and TRBJ2-1; 7 bases agree with TRBD1. The CDR3 sequence is 15 residues long. Germline trimming cut 3 bases from V and 7 bases from J; bases unmatched to any gene: 10. In germline, CDR1 is SGHNT, CDR2 YYREEE (reference sequence). CDR3 nucleotides: TGTGCCAGCAGCTCTCAACCCCAGGGGGAGAATGAGCAGTTCTTC. Residues: CASSSQPQGENEQFF. Full variable domain (rest looked up from reference TRBV5-4 and TRBJ2-1): ETGVTQSPTHLIKTRGQQVTLRCSSQSGHNTVSWYQQALGQGPQFIFQYYREEENGRGNFPPRFSGLQFPNYSSELNVNALELDDSALYLCASSSQPQGENEQFFGPGTRLTVL.